This T cell receptor beta chain was retrieved from a study of a mutant IDH1 vaccine in newly diagnosed glioma. This clone was seen only once. Its antigen is not identified. As for time point: week 5, during vaccination. Vaccination comprised doses that each held 300 ug of mutant IDH1 20-mer peptide, plus topical imiquimod. V shed 3 bases, J shed 6 bases, and the junction held 4 bases outside the gene matches. Germline V lookup: CDR1 MNHEY, CDR2 SMNVEV (reference sequence). The CDR3 is 13 amino acids. This table comes from immunoSEQ multiplex PCR, and its TCRdb copy is limited to in-frame clones, with some not included. Among 50,000 to 70,000 clones listed, approximately 79% were seen once.

This sequence joins TRBV27 and TRBJ1-1; 7 bases agree with TRBD1. This sequence originates from a woman aged 18-35 years with glioma. Some clones in this sample may be carry-over from other donors' samples. The sequenced sample was PBMCs, obtained from a glioma patient whose treatment included an IDH1 peptide vaccine. CDR3 protein: CASSLTGIPEAFF. CDR3 sequence (DNA): TGTGCCAGCAGTTTGACAGGGATACCTGAAGCTTTCTTT.